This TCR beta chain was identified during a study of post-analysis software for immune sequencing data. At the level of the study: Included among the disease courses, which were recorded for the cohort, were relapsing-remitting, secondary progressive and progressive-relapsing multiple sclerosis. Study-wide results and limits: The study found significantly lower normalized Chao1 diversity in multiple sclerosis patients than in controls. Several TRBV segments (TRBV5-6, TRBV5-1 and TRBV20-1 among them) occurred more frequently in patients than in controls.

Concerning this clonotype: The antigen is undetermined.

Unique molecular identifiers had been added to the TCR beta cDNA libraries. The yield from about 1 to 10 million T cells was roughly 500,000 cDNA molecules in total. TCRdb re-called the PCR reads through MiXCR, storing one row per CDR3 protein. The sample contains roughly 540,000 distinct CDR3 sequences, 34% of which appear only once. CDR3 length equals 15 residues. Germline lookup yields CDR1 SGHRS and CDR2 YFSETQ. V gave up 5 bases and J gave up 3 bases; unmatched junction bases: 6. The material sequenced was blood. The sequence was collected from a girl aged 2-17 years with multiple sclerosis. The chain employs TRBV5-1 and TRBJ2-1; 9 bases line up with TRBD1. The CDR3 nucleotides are TGCGCCAGCAGTTTACAGGGGGCCGACTACAATGAGCAGTTCTTC. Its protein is CASSLQGADYNEQFF.